This TCR beta chain stems from a study of TIL therapy for anti-PD-1-resistant metastatic lung cancer. Whole-study context: Half of patients were current or former smokers.

The time point denotes: pre-treatment sample, taken before nivolumab and TIL therapy. Stage 4 NSCLC adults joined between October 2017 and 2020. CDR3 length equals 13 residues. Trimming took off 8 bases at V and 1 base at J, with 11 bases between the two ends. Looked up from germline, CDR1 is MNHEY and CDR2 is SMNVEV (reference sequence). The libraries were made with immunoSEQ v3. Method: immunoSEQ multiplex PCR; TCRdb's copy keeps in-frame clones and lacks some. The sample carries roughly 54,000 clones, 80% to 90% recorded once. The clonotype comes from a person aged 25 to 85 with non-small cell lung cancer. The chain uses TRBV27 and TRBJ2-5; D is undetermined. Source: blood, taken at baseline. This chain's CDR3 is CASGSAIQETQYF. CDR3 coding DNA: TGTGCCAGCGGCTCGGCGATCCAAGAGACCCAGTACTTC.